The next 10 T cell receptor beta chains were all read from a single sample in a study of cytomegalovirus exposure and HLA in healthy donors. Measured with immunoSEQ multiplex PCR; TCRdb has only the in-frame clones, and not every one. The table records about 150,000 clones, roughly nine tenths of them present only once. Source material: PBMCs. The receptors here all came from a young woman in good health and CMV-seropositive.

This clone was observed a few times. The chain couples TRBV18 to TRBJ1-2; D unresolved. Looked up from germline, CDR1 is KGHSH and CDR2 is LQKENI. There are 14 residues in the CDR3. Trimming took 0 bases from V and 4 from J, leaving 9 bases between them. CDR3 bases: TGTGCCAGCTCACCACCGGGCTTCAGCTATGGCTACACCTTC. This sequence encodes CASSPPGFSYGYTF.

This clone was counted a few times. The chain couples TRBV29-1 to TRBJ2-3, with a weak D call TRBD1 (5 bases). Deletions cut 3 bases from V and 4 bases from J, with 14 bases between. Germline lookup yields CDR1 SQVTM and CDR2 ANQGSEA. The CDR3 has 14 residues. CDR3: CSVDLAGMADTQYF. CDR3 coding DNA: TGCAGCGTTGATTTAGCAGGGATGGCAGATACGCAGTATTTT.

This clone turned up a few times. The chain has TRBV4-1 and TRBJ2-7; 12 bases are shared with TRBD2. This CDR3 comprises 16 residues. The trim removed 3 bases at V and 4 bases at J, leaving 7 bases unmatched. Germline loops: CDR1 MGHRA, CDR2 YSYEKL. The CDR3 is CASSQKTGTSGYEQYF. The CDR3 DNA sequence: TGCGCCAGCAGCCAGAAGACCGGGACTAGCGGGTACGAGCAGTACTTC.

In DNA, the CDR3 is TGTGCCAGCAGTTACCGTTCTAGCGGGATTTACGAGCAGTACTTC. Its protein product is CASSYRSSGIYEQYF. The V gene is TRBV6-6, the J gene TRBJ2-7; 9 positions match TRBD2. Germline assignment: CDR1 MNHNY and CDR2 SVGAGI (reference sequence). V dropped 2 bases and J dropped 4; count of bases not matched to a gene: 6. This CDR3 is 15 amino acids long.

This chain joins TRBV19 and TRBJ2-3; the D gene is possibly TRBD2 (5 bases). The germline CDR1 and CDR2 sequences are LNHDA and SQIVND (reference sequence). V was pared by 5 bases and J by 4 bases, with 13 bases between. CDR3 length: 14 amino acids. The CDR3 spells CASSPYGLADTQYF. CDR3 DNA sequence: TGTGCCAGTAGTCCCTACGGACTGGCAGATACGCAGTATTTT.

This rearrangement joins TRBV6-1 to TRBJ2-2, with TRBD2 identical over 11 bases. Per germline, CDR1 MNHNS and CDR2 SASEGT. The CDR3 sequence is 16 residues long. Losses at the gene ends were 3 bases for V and 4 bases for J; bases not matched to a gene: 4. DNA of the CDR3: TGTGCCAGCAGTGACCGGACTAGCGGGCCCACCGGGGAGCTGTTTTTT. It is translated as CASSDRTSGPTGELFF.

This sequence joins TRBV7-3 and TRBJ2-3; possibly TRBD1 for D (6 bases). The CDR3 loop spans 13 amino acids. CDR1 is SGHTA and CDR2 is FQGTGA in the germline V gene. V was cut by 5 bases and J by 4 bases, with 10 bases left in between. CDR3 in amino acids: CASSQGKSDTQYF. The CDR3 DNA is TGTGCCAGCAGCCAGGGGAAGTCAGATACGCAGTATTTT.

This clone was found once. The chain recombines TRBV5-1 with TRBJ2-5; perhaps TRBD1 as D (5 bases). The CDR3 has 14 residues. Germline CDR1 and CDR2: SGHRS and YFSETQ. V gave up 2 bases and J gave up 1 base, with 9 bases separating them. CDR3 sequence reads: CASSLVQGQETQYF. The CDR3 coding sequence is TGCGCCAGCAGCTTAGTGCAGGGCCAAGAGACCCAGTACTTC.

The CDR3 nucleotides are TGTGCCTGGAGTGTAGACAGACCCTACGAGCAGTACTTC. Translation: CAWSVDRPYEQYF. The genes are TRBV30 and TRBJ2-7; D is possibly TRBD1 (5 bases). Trimming left V 0 bases short and J 2 bases short, with 8 bases between. The CDR3 consists of 13 residues. Per the germline V gene, CDR1 is GTSNPN and CDR2 is SVGIG (reference sequence).

The rearrangement uses TRBV2 and TRBJ2-1; a possible D gene is TRBD1 (5 bases). Trimming took off 6 bases at V and 2 bases at J, with 17 bases between the two ends. CDR1 is SNHLY, CDR2 FYNNEI, per germline. This CDR3 is 16 amino acids long. Here the CDR3 reads CASSGHGSTAYNEQFF. In DNA form, the CDR3 reads TGTGCCAGCAGCGGACACGGGTCCACTGCCTACAATGAGCAGTTCTTC.